These 27 T cell receptor beta chains share one sample of origin, sequenced in a study of cytomegalovirus exposure and HLA in healthy donors. Primers for the PCR totalled 60 Vbeta and 13 Jbeta. Profiled with immunoSEQ multiplex PCR; TCRdb holds only in-frame clones, not every one. Of about 240,000 clones in the sample, around 80% are singletons; the top ten hold roughly 7.4%. Sequenced: PBMCs. The receptors come from a woman between 55 and 75 years old in good health and CMV-seropositive.

This chain connects TRBV5-1 to TRBJ2-5, with 12 bases fitting TRBD2. The germline CDR1 and CDR2 sequences are SGHRS and YFSETQ. V lost 5 bases and J lost 1; bases outside the gene matches: 3. The CDR3 covers 15 residues. DNA of the CDR3: TGCGCCAGCAGTTGGACTAGCGGGACCCAAGAGACCCAGTACTTC. The encoded protein is CASSWTSGTQETQYF.

The chain carries TRBV30 and TRBJ2-2, with 10 bases that match TRBD2. Germline CDR1 is GTSNPN and CDR2 is SVGIG (reference sequence). V dropped 5 bases and J dropped 6; count of bases not matched to a gene: 9. This CDR3 has 15 residues. The chain's CDR3 is CAWGASGGLAGELFF. CDR3 nucleotides: TGTGCCTGGGGGGCTAGCGGGGGTTTAGCCGGGGAGCTGTTTTTT.

This chain uses TRBV4-1 with TRBJ1-2, with D possibly being TRBD1 (6 bases). Germline CDR1 is MGHRA and CDR2 is YSYEKL. CDR3 size: 15 residues. Trimming removed 4 bases at V and 2 bases at J, with 14 bases between. The CDR3 nucleotides are TGCGCCAGCAGCCTAGTTAGGACAGTGAACTATGGCTACACCTTC. Protein sequence: CASSLVRTVNYGYTF.

The rearrangement joins TRBV30 to TRBJ2-7, with D unclear. Trimming took 4 bases from V and 4 from J, leaving 8 bases between them. In germline, CDR1 is GTSNPN, CDR2 SVGIG (reference sequence). The CDR3 totals 11 residues. CDR3 sequence: CAWKTTYEQYF. In nucleotides, the CDR3 is TGTGCCTGGAAGACAACATACGAGCAGTACTTC.

The genes are TRBV7-9 and TRBJ2-4; D is ambiguous. Deletions cut 2 bases from V and 0 bases from J, with 8 bases between. The CDR3 totals 15 residues. In germline, CDR1 is SEHNR, CDR2 FQNEAQ (reference sequence). CDR3: CASSLMPVAKNIQYF. CDR3 DNA: TGTGCCAGCAGCTTAATGCCAGTAGCCAAAAACATTCAGTACTTC. The variable domain in full, with the rest retrieved from reference TRBV7-9 and TRBJ2-4, is DTGVSQNPRHKITKRGQNVTFRCDPISEHNRLYWYRQTLGQGPEFLTYFQNEAQLEKSRLLSDRFSAERPKGSFSTLEIQRTEQGDSAMYLCASSLMPVAKNIQYFGAGTRLSVL.

The chain carries TRBV27 and TRBJ2-7; maybe TRBD1 (7 bases). The CDR3 has 13 amino acids. V was clipped by 4 bases and J by 5 bases, with 12 bases between them. Per germline, CDR1 MNHEY and CDR2 SMNVEV (reference sequence). For the CDR3, the DNA is TGTGCCAGCAGTTCCCAGGGGGGCCACGAGCAGTACTTC. It codes for CASSSQGGHEQYF.

This clone was counted a single time. J is TRBJ1-3 and V is TRBV30, with 7 bases lining up with TRBD1. CDR1 is GTSNPN, CDR2 SVGIG, per germline (reference sequence). Trimming took 0 bases from V and 0 from J; bases not matched to a gene: 5. The CDR3 is 16 amino acids. Here the CDR3 DNA reads TGTGCCTGGAGTGTACAGGGACAGCACTCTGGAAACACCATATATTTT. Translating gives CAWSVQGQHSGNTIYF.

This rearrangement joins TRBV16 to TRBJ2-1; no clear D gene. Germline CDR1 is KGHSY and CDR2 is FQNENV. V was cut by 0 bases and J by 2 bases, with 5 bases left in between. The CDR3 is 14 amino acids. CDR3: CASSQSGPYNEQFF. The CDR3, as DNA: TGTGCCAGCAGCCAATCCGGTCCCTACAATGAGCAGTTCTTC.

This sequence joins TRBV7-9 and TRBJ1-6, with 8 nucleotides matching TRBD1. Looked up from germline, CDR1 is SEHNR and CDR2 is FQNEAQ (reference sequence). The CDR3 extends over 15 amino acids. J was trimmed by 10 bases and V by 6 bases; bases with no gene match: 11. The CDR3 bases are TGTGCCAGCAGTCCTGACAGGGGCCTCTTATCACCCCTCCACTTT. Translating gives CASSPDRGLLSPLHF.

The chain combines TRBV4-1 with TRBJ2-7, with TRBD2 matching 12 bases. In germline, CDR1 is MGHRA, CDR2 YSYEKL. The CDR3 has 16 residues. Losses at the gene ends were 4 bases for V and 2 bases for J; bases not matched to a gene: 6. CDR3 in DNA: TGCGCCAGCAGCCCGCCGGGACTAGCGGGCACCTACGAGCAGTACTTC. It encodes CASSPPGLAGTYEQYF.

This sequence joins TRBV19 and TRBJ1-2, with TRBD1 matching 8 bases. Germline CDR1 LNHDA, CDR2 SQIVND (reference sequence). The CDR3 is 13 amino acids. The V gene end was trimmed by 6 bases and the J gene end by 14 bases; junction bases not matched to a gene: 14. This chain's CDR3 is CASSPRRTGRATF. Here the CDR3 DNA reads TGTGCCAGTAGCCCACGCAGGACAGGGAGAGCGACCTTC.

The rearrangement links TRBV14 to TRBJ2-1; D possibly corresponds to TRBD2 (6 bases). V was clipped by 2 bases and J by 0 bases, with 8 bases between them. Germline CDR1 SGHDN, CDR2 FVKESK. CDR3 length: 15 residues. CDR3 in amino acids: CASSQFGSSYNEQFF. CDR3 coding DNA: TGTGCCAGCAGCCAATTCGGGAGCTCCTACAATGAGCAGTTCTTC.

The chain employs TRBV7-9 and TRBJ2-3; 10 bases line up with TRBD2. Germline loops: CDR1 SEHNR, CDR2 FQNEAQ (reference sequence). There are 14 residues in the CDR3. Trimming removed 5 bases from V and 5 bases from J; junction bases left unmatched: 4. Here the CDR3 reads CASSLRLAGDTQYF. The CDR3 nucleotides read TGTGCCAGCAGCCTGAGACTAGCGGGAGATACGCAGTATTTT.

The chain recombines TRBV11-2 with TRBJ1-1, with 7 bases identical to TRBD1. The germline gives CDR1 SGHAT, CDR2 FQNNGV. V shed 1 base and J 6 bases; nucleotides not matched to a gene: 2. This CDR3 contains 13 residues. CDR3 DNA: TGTGCCAGCAGCTTAGGGACAGGTGCTGAAGCTTTCTTT. It yields the protein CASSLGTGAEAFF.

The J gene is TRBJ1-2, the V gene TRBV12-5, with D perhaps TRBD1 (5 bases). The CDR3 has 14 residues. The germline V gene encodes CDR1 LGHNT and CDR2 FRNRAP. V was shortened by 2 bases and J by 5 bases, with 12 bases between the two germline ends. CDR3 loop: CASGLRGGWYGYTF. CDR3 in DNA: TGTGCTAGTGGTTTGCGGGGGGGGTGGTATGGCTACACCTTC.

This clone was detected only a few times. J is TRBJ1-2 and V is TRBV11-2; 7 bases align to TRBD1. V dropped 5 bases and J dropped 3; count of bases not matched to a gene: 3. Germline V gene sequence: CDR1 SGHAT, CDR2 FQNNGV. This CDR3 has 13 residues. The CDR3 DNA reads TGTGCCAGCAGCACAGGGGCCGACTATGGCTACACCTTC. Translating it yields CASSTGADYGYTF.

The chain has TRBV11-1 and TRBJ2-7; the match to TRBD1 covers 8 bases. This CDR3 is 14 amino acids long. Looked up from germline, CDR1 is SGHAT and CDR2 is FQDESV (reference sequence). The V segment lost 4 bases and the J segment 3 bases; nucleotides outside the gene matches: 5. CDR3 region: CASSSLQGDYEQYF. In DNA form, the CDR3 reads TGTGCCAGCAGCTCCTTACAGGGGGACTACGAGCAGTACTTC.

This clone appeared a single time. The chain employs TRBV7-9 and TRBJ1-2; TRBD1 aligns across 7 bases. V lost 1 base to trimming and J lost 7 bases; unmatched junction nucleotides: 9. Germline V gene data show CDR1 as SEHNR and CDR2 as FQNEAQ (reference sequence). This CDR3 region has 15 residues. The CDR3: CASSLDVTGTSGYTF. Written as DNA, the CDR3 is TGTGCCAGCAGCTTAGATGTGACAGGGACGAGTGGCTACACCTTC.

This chain links TRBV30 with TRBJ1-6; D is possibly TRBD1 (6 bases). V gave up 4 bases and J gave up 8 bases, with 12 bases separating them. This CDR3 is 13 amino acids long. The germline gives CDR1 GTSNPN, CDR2 SVGIG (reference sequence). CDR3 sequence (DNA): TGTGCCTGGATTGAGGGGGTTCATTCACCCCTCCACTTT. This codes for CAWIEGVHSPLHF.

V gene TRBV9 combines with J gene TRBJ2-5, with 7 bases matching TRBD2. Unmatched junction bases numbered 7, after V lost 4 bases and J lost 4 bases. In germline, CDR1 is SGDLS, CDR2 YYNGEE. The CDR3 is 14 residues long. CDR3 coding DNA: TGTGCCAGCAGCCCACCGGGACTACGAGAGACCCAGTACTTC. Translating it yields CASSPPGLRETQYF.

CDR3: CASSLTANEKLFF. Here the CDR3 DNA reads TGTGCCAGCAGCTTAACAGCTAATGAAAAACTGTTTTTT. V gene TRBV7-9 combines with J gene TRBJ1-4; D gene uncertain. V lost 2 bases and J lost 3, with 4 bases in between. There are 13 residues in the CDR3. Germline CDR1 reads SEHNR; CDR2 reads FQNEAQ (reference sequence). The entire variable domain, with the rest obtained from reference TRBV7-9 and TRBJ1-4, is as follows: DTGVSQNPRHKITKRGQNVTFRCDPISEHNRLYWYRQTLGQGPEFLTYFQNEAQLEKSRLLSDRFSAERPKGSFSTLEIQRTEQGDSAMYLCASSLTANEKLFFGSGTQLSVL.

J is TRBJ1-3 and V is TRBV5-1; TRBD1 matches 10 bases. The V and J ends lost 4 bases and 4 bases, in that order; junction bases with no gene match: 5. The CDR3 consists of 15 residues. Germline CDR1 is SGHRS and CDR2 is YFSETQ. The CDR3 loop is CASSRQGAGGNTIYF. DNA for the CDR3: TGCGCCAGCAGCCGACAGGGGGCTGGAGGAAACACCATATATTTT. The complete variable domain, with remaining parts taken from reference TRBV5-1 and TRBJ1-3, reads KAGVTQTPRYLIKTRGQQVTLSCSPISGHRSVSWYQQTPGQGLQFLFEYFSETQRNKGNFPGRFSGRQFSNSRSEMNVSTLELGDSALYLCASSRQGAGGNTIYFGEGSWLTVV.

This chain uses TRBV9 with TRBJ1-3; D not resolved. V was clipped by 4 bases and J by 0 bases, with 8 bases between them. Per germline, CDR1 SGDLS and CDR2 YYNGEE. The CDR3 consists of 14 residues. The chain's CDR3 is CASSPRASGNTIYF. The CDR3 DNA follows: TGTGCCAGCAGCCCGCGAGCCTCTGGAAACACCATATATTTT.

V is TRBV14 and J is TRBJ2-7, with 7 bases lining up with TRBD2. V lost 0 bases to trimming and J lost 5 bases; unmatched junction nucleotides: 10. The CDR3 loop spans 16 amino acids. The V gene's germline CDR1 is SGHDN and CDR2 FVKESK. The CDR3: CASSQDFLAGDHEQYF. DNA for the CDR3: TGTGCCAGCAGCCAAGATTTCTTGGCGGGAGACCACGAGCAGTACTTC.

The V call is TRBV13, the J call TRBJ2-5; 14 bases match TRBD2. TRBJ2-7 matches the DNA end more closely, so the J call is doubtful. The CDR3 consists of 15 residues. Germline-derived CDR1 and CDR2 are PRHDT and FYEKMQ (reference sequence). In DNA form, the CDR3 reads TGTGCCAGCAGCGCGGGGACTAGCGGGAGCCTCGAGCAGTACTTC. Its translation is CASSAGTSGSLEQYF.

The rearrangement joins TRBV15 to TRBJ1-1; TRBD1 matches 7 bases. The CDR3 runs to 17 residues. V dropped 3 bases and J dropped 4; count of bases not matched to a gene: 14. Per germline, CDR1 LNHNV and CDR2 YYDKDF (reference sequence). The CDR3 is CATSSPRQGGWGTEAFF. The CDR3 bases are TGTGCCACCAGCAGTCCTAGACAGGGTGGTTGGGGCACTGAAGCTTTCTTT.

The chain carries TRBV2 and TRBJ1-1; TRBD1 matches 10 bases. Germline CDR1 and CDR2: SNHLY and FYNNEI. The CDR3 contains 15 residues. V was clipped by 5 bases and J by 0 bases; unmatched bases: 3. The CDR3 is CASSLDRGLNTEAFF. CDR3 DNA sequence: TGTGCCAGCAGTCTCGACAGGGGGCTGAACACTGAAGCTTTCTTT.